This TCR beta chain was retrieved from a study of blood T cell repertoires in COVID-19. About the research overall: Samples taken during acute and convalescent COVID-19 were collected in the United States, Italy and Spain.

In the original workflow: Counts of nucleated cells, estimated from reference gene primer amplification, were obtained. Here immunoSEQ multiplex PCR was the method, and the copy in TCRdb shows in-frame clones only, minus some. That table gives V, J and clone size, and the DNA gave D and trimming. The repertoire holds around 21,000 clones, less than 90% seen once, with about 2.9% in the top ten. Trimming took off 6 bases at V and 8 bases at J, with 16 bases between the two ends. Germline V CDR1 and CDR2: MNHEY, SMNVEV (reference sequence). The length of the CDR3 is 13 residues. Sample: peripheral blood. The sequence was obtained from a man aged 40-50 years with acute or convalescent COVID-19. The chain recombines TRBV27 with TRBJ1-2; D call uncertain. CDR3 in DNA: TGTGCCAGCAGCCCCTCGGGAGTAGGAGGCTACACCTTC. Translation: CASSPSGVGGYTF.